A single sample is the source of the 16 T cell receptor beta chains below, sequenced in a study of T cells after yellow fever vaccination. TCRdb reanalysed the 5' RACE reads using MiXCR and keeps one entry per CDR3 protein. In the table there are approximately 300,000 distinct CDR3 sequences, 6.8% of which are singletons. Sequencing was performed on PBMCs, taken 35 to 50 days after the first yellow fever vaccination. Source of these receptors: a man between 18 and 35 years old who received the YFV17D yellow fever vaccine.

This clonotype was detected ten times or more. The rearrangement joins TRBV12-3 or TRBV12-4 to TRBJ2-1; TRBD1 might be the D (7 bases). Trimming took 4 bases from V and 8 from J, leaving 9 bases between them. The length of the CDR3 is 12 residues. The DNA for the CDR3 is TGTGCCAGCAGTTCCAGGGGGGATGAGCAGTTCTTC. It yields the protein CASSSRGDEQFF.

The table lists this clonotype with many counts. This chain uses TRBV18 with TRBJ2-5; no clear D. Trimming removed 6 bases at V and 3 bases at J, with 8 bases between. CDR3 size: 12 residues. Germline CDR1 KGHSH, CDR2 LQKENI. The CDR3 DNA reads as TGTGCCAGCTCGCTGACCGAAGAGACCCAGTACTTC. Encoded protein: CASSLTEETQYF.

The chain uses TRBV4-2 and TRBJ2-2; possibly TRBD1 for D (5 bases). The V end lost 1 base, the J end lost 2 bases, and 11 bases lay between the germline ends. This CDR3 has 16 amino acids. Germline-derived CDR1 and CDR2 are LGHNA and YNFKEQ. CDR3 in DNA: TGTGCCAGCAGCCAAGTCGACAGACCAAACACCGGGGAGCTGTTTTTT. As protein: CASSQVDRPNTGELFF.

This clonotype was observed many times. The V call is TRBV20-1, the J call TRBJ2-3, with D unresolved. V was trimmed by 2 bases and J by 0 bases, leaving 12 bases between them. Germline V gene lookup returns CDR1 DFQATT and CDR2 SNEGSKA (reference sequence). The CDR3 loop spans 15 amino acids. The CDR3 nucleotides read TGCAGTGCTAGAATGAGGTCTCCTAGCACAGATACGCAGTATTTT. Translating it yields CSARMRSPSTDTQYF.

This clonotype was seen a handful of times. The chain uses TRBV10-3 and TRBJ2-3; tentative D call: TRBD2 (6 bases). This CDR3 region has 15 residues. The V end lost 7 bases, the J end lost 0 bases, and 14 bases lay between the germline ends. Germline loops: CDR1 ENHRY, CDR2 SYGVKD. DNA of the CDR3: TGTGCCATCAAGAGCGGAGGGCTTAGCACAGATACGCAGTATTTT. It encodes CAIKSGGLSTDTQYF.

This clonotype was counted a few times. The chain is built from TRBV12-3 or TRBV12-4 and TRBJ2-5; D gene ambiguous. V lost 3 bases and J lost 2, with 10 bases in between. CDR3 length: 14 residues. CDR3 nucleotide sequence: TGTGCCAGCAGTTTCCCACCACAACAAGAGACCCAGTACTTC. Amino acids: CASSFPPQQETQYF.

This clonotype appeared a few times. V and J are TRBV18 and TRBJ1-1; TRBD1 matches at 9 bases. Per germline, CDR1 KGHSH and CDR2 LQKENI. CDR3 size: 14 residues. The ends lost 4 bases at V and 6 bases at J; junction bases unmatched: 6. As DNA, the CDR3 is TGTGCCAGCTCACTACAGGGGGCAAGCGCTGAAGCTTTCTTT. Translating it yields CASSLQGASAEAFF.

This clonotype was counted only a few times. The chain employs TRBV18 and TRBJ2-3; no definite D call. V was clipped by 0 bases and J by 1 base, with 5 bases between them. CDR3 size: 14 residues. Germline V gene sequence: CDR1 KGHSH, CDR2 LQKENI. The CDR3 spells CASSPPVGTDTQYF. CDR3 nucleotide sequence: TGTGCCAGCTCACCACCGGTTGGCACAGATACGCAGTATTTT.

The rearrangement uses TRBV6-1 and TRBJ2-7; 10 positions agree with TRBD1. The germline V gene encodes CDR1 MNHNS and CDR2 SASEGT. V dropped 6 bases and J dropped 2; count of bases not matched to a gene: 7. The CDR3 is made up of 15 amino acids. The CDR3 DNA follows: TGTGCCAGCAGGAACTCCGGGACAGGGGCCTACGAGCAGTACTTC. This sequence encodes CASRNSGTGAYEQYF.

V is TRBV5-4 and J is TRBJ1-6, with a possible D match to TRBD1 (6 bases). Germline V gives CDR1 SGHNT, CDR2 YYREEE (reference sequence). V was clipped by 3 bases and J by 7 bases, with 17 bases between them. The CDR3 extends over 16 amino acids. This chain's CDR3 is CASSSGSGARNSPLHF. The CDR3 nucleotides are TGTGCCAGCAGCTCGGGGTCGGGGGCCAGGAATTCACCCCTCCACTTT.

This clonotype appeared a few times. One end of the junction fails to match germline, which may point to a read error. The gene calls are TRBV20-1 and TRBJ1-1; TRBD1 aligns across 8 bases. Per the germline V gene, CDR1 is DFQATT and CDR2 is SNEGSKA (reference sequence). The CDR3 covers 14 residues. The CDR3 is CSAGETGEYTEAFF. DNA of the CDR3: TGCAGTGCTGGAGAGACAGGGGAGTATACTGAAGCTTTCTTT.

J is TRBJ2-3 and V is TRBV20-1, with 10 nucleotides matching TRBD2. The V segment lost 3 bases and the J segment 4 bases; nucleotides outside the gene matches: 7. The CDR3 totals 15 residues. Germline CDR1 reads DFQATT; CDR2 reads SNEGSKA (reference sequence). The CDR3 bases are TGCAGTGCTAGGAGAGCGGGGGGGCCGGCAGATACGCAGTATTTT. Protein sequence: CSARRAGGPADTQYF.

This clonotype turned up a few times. The chain employs TRBV12-3 or TRBV12-4 and TRBJ1-1; 8 bases line up with TRBD1. This CDR3 contains 13 residues. After removal of 8 bases from V and 0 bases from J, the junction contained 2 bases not matched to a gene. This CDR3 reads CASGQGLNTEAFF. The CDR3 nucleotides are TGTGCCAGCGGACAGGGATTGAACACTGAAGCTTTCTTT.

This clonotype was observed a few times. V usage is TRBV6-1 and J usage is TRBJ2-3, with TRBD1 matching over 8 bases. V gave up 6 bases and J gave up 3 bases; unmatched junction bases: 2. This CDR3 region has 13 residues. Germline V gene data show CDR1 as MNHNS and CDR2 as SASEGT. The CDR3 spells CASRGTGTDTQYF. DNA for the CDR3: TGTGCCAGCAGGGGGACAGGAACAGATACGCAGTATTTT.

The chain employs TRBV4-2 and TRBJ1-1; D gene uncertain. The CDR3 consists of 13 residues. Trimming removed 4 bases from V and 4 bases from J, with 10 bases in between. Germline lookup yields CDR1 LGHNA and CDR2 YNFKEQ. The CDR3 coding sequence is TGTGCCAGCAGCCCCCGGGCCGCCACTGAAGCTTTCTTT. This encodes CASSPRAATEAFF.

This clonotype has only a few counts. The chain combines TRBV12-3 or TRBV12-4 with TRBJ1-1; weak D call: TRBD1 (6 bases). V was cut by 7 bases and J by 0 bases, with 15 bases left in between. This CDR3 is 15 amino acids long. The CDR3 reads CASTSLDSLNTEAFF. Here the CDR3 DNA reads TGTGCCAGCACGTCCCTGGACAGTTTGAACACTGAAGCTTTCTTT.